This TCR beta chain was identified during a study of CD8 T cells in ankylosing spondylitis. Findings and caveats of the study: Fewer than ten highly homologous variants made up a TCR beta motif that seemed to typify ankylosing spondylitis blood. Reports say disease-linked clones showed up significantly more in matched ankylosing spondylitis synovial fluid. Reactive arthritis synovial fluid and blood previously showed some of these motif variants. Peripheral blood held disease-linked clones only at relatively low frequency, and these were CD8+.

Remarks on this clonotype: Its matching antigen is unknown.

Library preparation for TCR beta used quantitative 5'-RACE with molecular barcodes. TCRdb re-analysed the 5' RACE reads in MiXCR, keeping a single row per CDR3 protein. Of under 450,000 distinct CDR3 sequences listed, approximately 17% were seen once; the top ten hold approximately 1%. V lost 0 bases and J lost 6, with 9 bases in between. The CDR3 loop spans 14 amino acids. V usage is TRBV12-3 or TRBV12-4 and J usage is TRBJ2-4; TRBD2 is a possible D gene (6 bases). Sequencing input: blood, either unsorted or a sorted T cell fraction (not recorded which). This TCR derives from a male donor with ankylosing spondylitis. This chain's CDR3 is CASSLAGTGNIQYF. In nucleotides, the CDR3 is TGTGCCAGCAGTTTAGCGGGGACTGGAAACATTCAGTACTTC.